The sequence of this TCR beta chain was determined in a study of control samples from healthy donors and cancer patients. The CDR3 contains 13 residues. Germline V gene sequence: CDR1 SQVTM, CDR2 ANQGSEA. V gave up 8 bases and J gave up 6 bases, with 18 bases separating them. The repertoire was sequenced with immunoSEQ multiplex PCR; TCRdb's copy has only in-frame clones and lacks some. The sample yields 65,000 to 90,000 clones, about 87% seen once. The sample consisted of blood. This TCR was sampled from a man aged 45-65 years in good health. This chain connects TRBV29-1 to TRBJ2-3; possible D gene TRBD2, 5 bases. The CDR3 DNA sequence: TGCAGCTACGACCGGGGAAAACGGGATACGCAGTATTTT. Its translation is CSYDRGKRDTQYF.